This paragraph covers one T cell receptor beta chain sequence. Its antigen remains unknown. The sample comes from a study of CD8+ T cells in alopecia areata. Across the study: Patients took tofacitinib for 6 to 18 months, followed by 6 drug-free months.

Punch biopsies of lesional scalp, plus peripheral blood, were taken from alopecia areata patients. TCR sequencing used cDNA made by reverse transcription of extracted RNA. TCRdb's table, derived via immunoSEQ multiplex PCR, lists solely in-frame clones and lacks some. The data contain approximately 180,000 clones, approximately 70% of them singletons. Trimming left V 0 bases short and J 7 bases short, with 7 bases between. Looked up from germline, CDR1 is SGHDT and CDR2 is YYEEEE. This CDR3 has 12 residues. Findings and caveats of the study: Among the cells sequenced in scalp samples are also the resident alphabeta T cells of normal skin. The study found TCR sharing across patients less clear than in mice, possibly for HLA reasons.

This chain links TRBV5-6 with TRBJ1-2; tentative D call: TRBD1 (5 bases). The sequencing here drew on CD8+ T cells sorted from blood, taken at week 0. This sequence originates from a human donor with alopecia areata. DNA of the CDR3: TGTGCCAGCAGCTTGGGCGGGGGTGGCTACACCTTC. It translates to CASSLGGGGYTF.